A selection of T cell receptor beta chains follows, all from one sample in a study of T cell responses to AZD1222 COVID-19 vaccine. Using immunoSEQ multiplex PCR, the repertoire was profiled, and TCRdb retains in-frame clones only, with some absent. The sample lists some 160,000 clones, roughly 85% seen once, with around 1% in the top ten. The sequenced sample was peripheral blood, obtained 28 days after the second AZD1222 dose. The receptors derive from an adult who received the AZD1222 COVID-19 vaccine. CDR3s include the opening cysteine and the closing phenylalanine or tryptophan. A D gene is named only where the DNA matches it firmly. Some rows have no size entry. The others give once, few or many, or a class for an expanded clone.

d_gene	j_gene	v_gene	abundance	CDR3nt	CDR3aa
NA	TRBJ2-3	TRBV10-2	once	TGCGCCACCACGGACGAGGATTACACAGATACGCAGTATTTT	CATTDEDYTDTQYF
TRBD1	TRBJ2-2	TRBV5-4	NA	TGTGCCAGCGGGGGACAGAAGAACACCGGGGAGCTGTTTTTT	CASGGQKNTGELFF
NA	TRBJ2-2	TRBV14	NA	TGTGCCAGCAGCCAAGGACGCTACACCGGGGAGCTGTTTTTT	CASSQGRYTGELFF
TRBD1	TRBJ2-7	TRBV5-1	once	TGCGCCAGCAGCATCACCGGGACAGGTTCCTACGAGCAGTACTTC	CASSITGTGSYEQYF
NA	TRBJ1-1	TRBV10-3	NA	TGTGCCATCACGGGCGGAATGAACACTGAAGCTTTCTTT	CAITGGMNTEAFF
NA	TRBJ2-7	TRBV3-1/TRBV3-2	NA	TGTGCCAGCAGCGGAAAAGTAAGGGACGAGCAGTACTTC	CASSGKVRDEQYF
NA	TRBJ1-3	TRBV18	NA	TGTGCCAGCTCACCAGGTCAGGGCTCTGGAAACACCATATATTTT	CASSPGQGSGNTIYF
NA	TRBJ1-4	TRBV19	NA	TGTGCCAGTAGACTCGGACAGTCCCTGGGAGAAAAACTGTTTTTT	CASRLGQSLGEKLFF
TRBD1	TRBJ1-5	TRBV18	NA	TGTGCCAGCTCGCGGGGACAGAGCAATCAGCCCCAGCATTTT	CASSRGQSNQPQHF
TRBD1	TRBJ1-5	TRBV29-1	few	TGCAGCGTCATGATGACAGGGGAAAGCAATCAGCCCCAGCATTTT	CSVMMTGESNQPQHF
NA	TRBJ2-2	TRBV19	NA	TGTGCCAGTAGTATTCAGGGAACGGCCGGGGAGCTGTTTTTT	CASSIQGTAGELFF
TRBD1	TRBJ1-4	TRBV4-3	NA	TGCGCCAGCAGCCTCCATACCGGGACAGGGAATGAAAAACTGTTTTTT	CASSLHTGTGNEKLFF
NA	TRBJ1-6	TRBV5-1	NA	TGCGCCAGCAGCTGGACCGGGGGGCTAAGGTCACCCCTCCACTTT	CASSWTGGLRSPLHF
TRBD1	TRBJ1-5	TRBV5-1	NA	TGCGCCAGCAGCTTGGGAACAGGGGCAAATCAGCCCCAGCATTTT	CASSLGTGANQPQHF
NA	TRBJ1-5	TRBV9	NA	TGTGCCAGCAGCCCGGGGGGGGCCGGGTATCAGCCCCAGCATTTT	CASSPGGAGYQPQHF
NA	TRBJ2-3	TRBV29-1	NA	TGCAGCGTCATTAGTAGGGGTGTAGATACGCAGTATTTT	CSVISRGVDTQYF
NA	TRBJ1-2	TRBV5-1	once	TGCGCCAGCAGCTTGGGATCTAACTATGGCTACACCTTC	CASSLGSNYGYTF
NA	TRBJ1-2	TRBV29-1	few	TGCAGCGTTCGGTCTTCAGATGGCTACACCTTC	CSVRSSDGYTF
TRBD2	TRBJ2-5	TRBV4-1	NA	TGCGCCAGCAGCCACACTAGCGGGGAAGAGACCCAGTACTTC	CASSHTSGEETQYF
NA	TRBJ1-3	TRBV19	NA	TGTGCCAGTAGTTTCGACAGGAGCTCTGGAAACACCATATATTTT	CASSFDRSSGNTIYF
NA	TRBJ2-7	TRBV11-2	NA	TGTGCCAGCAGCTTAGAGGTGTCATACGAGCAGTACTTC	CASSLEVSYEQYF
NA	TRBJ1-2	TRBV3-1/TRBV3-2	few	TGTGCCAGCAGCCAAGGCGCAGGGGGCTACACCTTC	CASSQGAGGYTF
NA	TRBJ1-5	TRBV7-9	NA	TGTGCCAGCAGCCCAGGGTTGGAGCAGCCCCAGCATTTT	CASSPGLEQPQHF
NA	TRBJ1-4	TRBV7-2	NA	TGTGCCAGCAGCTCTTATGGGTCTGGGACTTCCGGTGAAAAACTGTTTTTT	CASSSYGSGTSGEKLFF
NA	TRBJ1-2	TRBV4-1	NA	TGCGCCAGCAGCCAAGTATTATCATTCAACTATGGCTACACCTTC	CASSQVLSFNYGYTF
TRBD1	TRBJ2-5	TRBV5-1	NA	TGCGCCAGCAGGGTCTCCACAGGGGATGAGACCCAGTACTTC	CASRVSTGDETQYF
TRBD2	TRBJ2-3	TRBV19	NA	TGTGCCAGTAGTCGTGGACTAGCGGGGGGGCTGGTCGGCACAGATACGCAGTATTTT	CASSRGLAGGLVGTDTQYF
NA	TRBJ2-3	TRBV6-1	NA	TGTGCCAGCAGTGAAGCGGTGGACAGACCCACAGATACGCAGTATTTT	CASSEAVDRPTDTQYF
NA	TRBJ1-4	TRBV5-4	NA	TGTGCCAGCAGCCCTGGAGCGGGGGCGAGACGTGAAAAACTGTTTTTT	CASSPGAGARREKLFF
TRBD1	TRBJ2-2	TRBV18	NA	TGTGCCAGCTCACCGGCGACAGGGAAGGCCGGGGAGCTGTTTTTT	CASSPATGKAGELFF
NA	TRBJ1-2	TRBV20-1	NA	TGCAGTGCTAGAGAAGGCTACACCTTC	CSAREGYTF
NA	TRBJ2-3	TRBV27	few	TGTGCCAGCAGTCCCGGGTCCCCTCCAAGCACAGATACGCAGTATTTT	CASSPGSPPSTDTQYF
NA	TRBJ1-5	TRBV12-3/TRBV12-4	NA	TGTGCCAGCCCACCCGGGGCCAATCAGCCCCAGCATTTT	CASPPGANQPQHF
NA	TRBJ1-2	TRBV7-2	NA	TGTGCCAGCAGCCTACTGGCAGGGCCCGCAGCAAACTATGGCTACACCTTC	CASSLLAGPAANYGYTF
TRBD1	TRBJ1-4	TRBV5-1	NA	TGCGCCAGCAGCTTTTCCCGGACAGGGGGAAATGAAAAACTGTTTTTT	CASSFSRTGGNEKLFF
NA	TRBJ2-1	TRBV6-1	NA	TGTGCCAGCAGTGCTCAGCCCCAAAGCTCCTACAATGAGCAGTTCTTC	CASSAQPQSSYNEQFF
NA	TRBJ2-3	TRBV10-3	NA	TGTGCCACAGCAGGATTTGGCACAGATACGCAGTATTTT	CATAGFGTDTQYF
TRBD2	TRBJ2-3	TRBV2	NA	TGTGCCAGCAGTGATGGGGGACTAGCGGCCCTCACAGATACGCAGTATTTT	CASSDGGLAALTDTQYF
NA	TRBJ2-5	TRBV27	once	TGTGCCAGCAGTACGACCCGGGACTCCGTCCAAGAGACCCAGTACTTC	CASSTTRDSVQETQYF
TRBD2	TRBJ2-1	TRBV11-1	NA	TGTGCCAGCAGCTTCTATTCTAGCGGGGGTGGCAATGAGCAGTTCTTC	CASSFYSSGGGNEQFF
TRBD1	TRBJ2-5	TRBV10-3	NA	TGTGCCATCAGGGACAGGGGGGAGACCCAGTACTTC	CAIRDRGETQYF
NA	TRBJ2-7	TRBV5-1	NA	TGCGCCAGCAGCTTGGTCGCCGGTAAAGACGAGCAGTACTTC	CASSLVAGKDEQYF
NA	TRBJ1-6	TRBV5-1	NA	TGCGCCAGCAGCTTGGCATCTGGGGCGTCACCCCTCCACTTT	CASSLASGASPLHF
NA	TRBJ1-3	TRBV12-3/TRBV12-4	NA	TGTGCCAGCCGCGCCAGTACGGGGGGGATATATTTT	CASRASTGGIYF
TRBD1	TRBJ1-5	TRBV19	NA	TGTGCCAGTAGCTACAGGGGGCGCGATCAGCCCCAGCATTTT	CASSYRGRDQPQHF
NA	TRBJ1-2	TRBV3-1/TRBV3-2	NA	TGTGCCAGCAGCCAAAATAACTATGGCTACACCTTC	CASSQNNYGYTF
NA	TRBJ2-7	TRBV5-1	NA	TGCGCCAGCAGCTTGGAGACTTACAGGGTTCTTAACGAGCAGTACTTC	CASSLETYRVLNEQYF